Listed here is a single T cell receptor beta chain. Its antigen is still unknown. Qualities for individual bases were not recorded, and no much larger clone is one base off. This sample is drawn from a study of CD8+ T cells in alopecia areata (dated by TCRdb to 2016 to 2019). Background for the entire study: Treated patients were enrolled in an open-label pilot trial of oral tofacitinib, 5 to 10 mg twice daily, for moderate-to-severe alopecia areata. Tofacitinib was administered for 6 to 18 months, and 6 months of follow-up off drug were then conducted to assess delayed response and recurrence. In both human patients and the C3H/HeJ mouse model, the study applied high-throughput TCRbeta sequencing to look at T cell clonal expansion in alopecia areata. Human TCRbeta sequencing covered scalp tissue and sorted CD4+ and CD8+ peripheral blood T cells from patchy and totalis/universalis alopecia areata patients and healthy controls. Patients on tofacitinib were biopsied at baseline and after 4 and 24 weeks of treatment, and several of the patients also had a later scalp biopsy. Clonality in the scalp was compared among normal scalp (n=4), patchy alopecia areata scalp (n=8), and alopecia totalis/universalis scalp (n=8). RNA was obtained with the PAXgene miRNA kit for fixed scalp, the miRNeasy kit for PBMCs, and the RNeasy kit for mouse skin. TCRbeta CDR3 regions were amplified by immunoSEQ multiplex PCR using 35 Vbeta forward and 13 Jbeta reverse primers.

The library came from the immunoSEQ multiplex PCR assay. For TCR sequencing, RNA was extracted from every sample and reverse transcribed into cDNA to serve as template. First-strand cDNA was synthesized with SuperScript III using a 2:1 mix of oligo-dT and random hexamers. A synthetic immune receptor repertoire was used to assess amplification bias, and residual bias was removed computationally. The authors' pipeline ran thus. Raw reads were preprocessed to remove errors, and CDR3 was defined according to IMGT conventions as the region from the conserved cysteine to phenylalanine. Clonality was computed as 1 minus the Shannon entropy, with the entropy normalized by log2 of the number of productive unique TCRs. Scalp TCRbeta sequences were cross-referenced with sorted blood CD4 and CD8 repertoires so that the CD4 or CD8 identity of scalp clones could be inferred. Held by TCRdb, this immuneACCESS table contains in-frame sequences only and omits some clones. Under half of the omission traces to an unresolved V gene where checked; the cause of the rest is unknown. Clone size and V and J calls were adopted from that table, with D and trimming inferred from the DNA. This sample has 150,000 to 180,000 clones in its table, and approximately 53% of those were observed once. The biggest ten clones account for 15% to 20% of the sample.

On the study overall, not on this receptor specifically: Compared with mice, TCR sequences shared between patients were less clear, possibly partly because of HLA diversity across the patient population. Unlike mouse skin, which is dominated by gammadelta T cells, normal human skin has resident alphabeta T cells that are also sequenced, and this complicates analysis of the scalp TCR repertoire. Compared with normal scalp, lesional scalp, particularly in alopecia totalis/universalis, had higher clonality and more expanded CD8+ clones, which suggests antigenic drive.

CDR1 and CDR2 are drawn from the germline V gene (reference sequence): MNHEY, SMNVEV. From its cysteine to its phenylalanine, the CDR3 spans 13 amino acids. The sequence is cut down to CDR3 DNA, 39 bases in frame from base 1. V and J are trimmed by 2 bases and 11 bases, and the gene matches miss 7 bases of the junction. The sample's time point label is to be understood as: baseline before oral tofacitinib. Lesional scalp punch biopsies and peripheral blood were collected from alopecia areata patients. PBMCs were isolated by density centrifugation and stained for CD3, CD4 and CD8, after which CD4+ and CD8+ T cells were sorted on a FACSAria.

The receptor was derived from a human donor with alopecia areata. The V gene is TRBV27 and the J gene is TRBJ2-3; the central 7 bases match TRBD1. This material consisted of CD8+ T cells sorted from blood, taken at week 0. The DNA sequence is as follows: TGTGCCAGCAGTTTACCCGGACAGGAGGTGCAGTATTTT. It encodes CASSLPGQEVQYF.